These T cell receptor beta chains were read from a single sample in a study of T-cell memory formation after mild COVID-19. Via MiXCR, TCRdb re-called the 5' RACE reads, giving one row per CDR3 protein. The table shows over 150,000 distinct CDR3 sequences, with 20% to 25% occurring only once. Sequencing input: PBMCs or a T cell subset sorted from them (not recorded which). These TCRs come from an adult woman who had mild COVID-19 (a few samples of this study predate the infection). Cell type and time point are not known. The CDR3 runs from the conserved cysteine through the conserved F or W. Each record gives: V gene, clone size, D gene, J gene, CDR3 protein, CDR3 DNA. D genes are given only for firm matches. Clone size is not always given. Where it is, it says once, few, many or a class for expanded clones.

v_gene: TRBV2; abundance: few; d_gene: -; j_gene: TRBJ2-7; CDR3aa: CASFIIGYEQYF; CDR3nt: TGTGCCAGCTTTATCATAGGCTACGAGCAGTACTTC
v_gene: TRBV20-1; abundance: few; d_gene: TRBD2; j_gene: TRBJ2-1; CDR3aa: CSAWTSGLSSYNEQFF; CDR3nt: TGCAGTGCTTGGACTAGCGGGTTGAGCTCCTACAATGAGCAGTTCTTC
v_gene: TRBV10-3; abundance: -; d_gene: TRBD1; j_gene: TRBJ1-5; CDR3aa: CATLPQGAVNQPQHF; CDR3nt: TGTGCCACCCTCCCACAGGGGGCTGTCAATCAGCCCCAGCATTTT
v_gene: TRBV9; abundance: -; d_gene: -; j_gene: TRBJ1-1; CDR3aa: CASSVGEATEAFF; CDR3nt: TGTGCCAGCAGCGTCGGGGAGGCGACTGAAGCTTTCTTT
v_gene: TRBV25-1; abundance: few; d_gene: -; j_gene: TRBJ1-6; CDR3aa: CASSVAREFSPLHF; CDR3nt: TGTGCCAGCAGCGTTGCTCGGGAATTTTCACCCCTCCACTTT
v_gene: TRBV20-1; abundance: -; d_gene: TRBD1; j_gene: TRBJ2-7; CDR3aa: CSARHVQGASYEQYF; CDR3nt: TGCAGTGCTAGACATGTACAGGGGGCTTCGTACGAGCAGTACTTC
v_gene: TRBV6-2/TRBV6-3; abundance: few; d_gene: -; j_gene: TRBJ2-2; CDR3aa: CASRHPNTGELFF; CDR3nt: TGTGCCAGCAGGCACCCGAACACCGGGGAGCTGTTTTTT
v_gene: TRBV12-3/TRBV12-4; abundance: few; d_gene: TRBD1; j_gene: TRBJ2-2; CDR3aa: CASSLRGGLPGELFF; CDR3nt: TGTGCCAGCAGTTTGAGAGGGGGCCTGCCTGGGGAGCTGTTTTTT
v_gene: TRBV11-2; abundance: few; d_gene: -; j_gene: TRBJ2-7; CDR3aa: CASSLGPFLSYEQYF; CDR3nt: TGTGCCAGCAGCTTAGGCCCGTTCCTCTCCTACGAGCAGTACTTC
v_gene: TRBV3-1; abundance: -; d_gene: TRBD1; j_gene: TRBJ1-2; CDR3aa: CASSPPGDSVYGYTF; CDR3nt: TGTGCCAGCAGCCCCCCGGGGGACAGTGTCTATGGCTACACCTTC
v_gene: TRBV20-1; abundance: few; d_gene: TRBD1; j_gene: TRBJ1-2; CDR3aa: CSARWTGGNYGYTF; CDR3nt: TGCAGTGCTAGGTGGACAGGGGGTAACTATGGCTACACCTTC
v_gene: TRBV5-6; abundance: -; d_gene: TRBD2; j_gene: TRBJ2-7; CDR3aa: CASSLKLAGGYEQYF; CDR3nt: TGTGCCAGCAGCTTGAAACTAGCGGGAGGGTACGAGCAGTACTTC
v_gene: TRBV4-1; abundance: -; d_gene: -; j_gene: TRBJ2-3; CDR3aa: CASSQALSADTQYF; CDR3nt: TGCGCCAGCAGCCAAGCCCTCTCGGCGGATACGCAGTATTTT
v_gene: TRBV5-1; abundance: -; d_gene: TRBD1; j_gene: TRBJ1-5; CDR3aa: CASSLGDRGEGIQPQHF; CDR3nt: TGCGCCAGCAGCTTGGGGGACAGGGGAGAAGGTATTCAGCCCCAGCATTTT
v_gene: TRBV10-3; abundance: few; d_gene: -; j_gene: TRBJ1-1; CDR3aa: CAISGEGREAFF; CDR3nt: TGTGCCATCAGTGGTGAAGGACGTGAAGCTTTCTTT
v_gene: TRBV27; abundance: -; d_gene: -; j_gene: TRBJ2-7; CDR3aa: CASRHISSYEQYF; CDR3nt: TGTGCCAGCAGGCATATTAGCTCCTACGAGCAGTACTTC
v_gene: TRBV7-2; abundance: few; d_gene: -; j_gene: TRBJ2-1; CDR3aa: CASSLGGGRSSYNEQFF; CDR3nt: TGTGCCAGCAGCTTAGGGGGCGGGCGGAGCTCCTACAATGAGCAGTTCTTC
v_gene: TRBV7-6; abundance: few; d_gene: TRBD1; j_gene: TRBJ2-2; CDR3aa: CASTPGTGVGTGELFF; CDR3nt: TGTGCCAGCACTCCCGGGACAGGGGTCGGCACCGGGGAGCTGTTTTTT
v_gene: TRBV9; abundance: -; d_gene: -; j_gene: TRBJ2-2; CDR3aa: CASSLQGGNTGELFF; CDR3nt: TGTGCCAGCAGCCTCCAGGGGGGGAACACCGGGGAGCTGTTTTTT
v_gene: TRBV7-3; abundance: few; d_gene: TRBD2; j_gene: TRBJ2-1; CDR3aa: CASSSGLAGGEQFF; CDR3nt: TGTGCCAGCAGCTCAGGACTAGCGGGAGGTGAGCAGTTCTTC
v_gene: TRBV7-9; abundance: few; d_gene: -; j_gene: TRBJ2-1; CDR3aa: CASSRDEQFF; CDR3nt: TGTGCCAGCAGCCGTGACGAGCAGTTCTTC
v_gene: TRBV2; abundance: -; d_gene: -; j_gene: TRBJ2-2; CDR3aa: CASGPDNTGELFF; CDR3nt: TGTGCCAGCGGACCGGACAACACCGGGGAGCTGTTTTTT
v_gene: TRBV12-3/TRBV12-4; abundance: -; d_gene: -; j_gene: TRBJ1-2; CDR3aa: CASSLGGPIHGYTF; CDR3nt: TGTGCCAGCAGTTTAGGGGGACCTATCCATGGCTACACCTTC
v_gene: TRBV4-1; abundance: -; d_gene: -; j_gene: TRBJ2-2; CDR3aa: CASGPTPNTGELFF; CDR3nt: TGCGCCAGCGGACCTACACCGAACACCGGGGAGCTGTTTTTT
v_gene: TRBV24-1; abundance: -; d_gene: TRBD2; j_gene: TRBJ2-1; CDR3aa: CATSDLPGEGSYNEQFF; CDR3nt: TGTGCCACCAGTGATTTGCCGGGGGAGGGCTCCTACAATGAGCAGTTCTTC
v_gene: TRBV29-1; abundance: -; d_gene: -; j_gene: TRBJ1-1; CDR3aa: CSVGLTTEAFF; CDR3nt: TGCAGCGTTGGTCTGACTACTGAAGCTTTCTTT
v_gene: TRBV29-1; abundance: -; d_gene: TRBD1; j_gene: TRBJ1-2; CDR3aa: CSVEGTTGNYGYTF; CDR3nt: TGCAGCGTTGAAGGTACGACAGGGAACTATGGCTACACCTTC
v_gene: TRBV20-1; abundance: -; d_gene: TRBD2; j_gene: TRBJ2-1; CDR3aa: CSAGTSGIDEQFF; CDR3nt: TGCAGTGCTGGGACTAGCGGGATTGATGAGCAGTTCTTC
v_gene: TRBV3-1; abundance: few; d_gene: -; j_gene: TRBJ2-1; CDR3aa: CASSQDVRNEQFF; CDR3nt: TGTGCCAGCAGCCAAGATGTCAGGAATGAGCAGTTCTTC
v_gene: TRBV27; abundance: -; d_gene: -; j_gene: TRBJ2-2; CDR3aa: CASSSTIGAGELFF; CDR3nt: TGTGCCAGCAGTTCTACAATAGGGGCCGGGGAGCTGTTTTTT
v_gene: TRBV10-3; abundance: few; d_gene: TRBD1; j_gene: TRBJ2-2; CDR3aa: CAISEGATGELFF; CDR3nt: TGTGCCATCAGCGAGGGGGCCACCGGGGAGCTGTTTTTT
v_gene: TRBV7-6; abundance: few; d_gene: TRBD2; j_gene: TRBJ2-3; CDR3aa: CASSFSAAGDVFGADTQYF; CDR3nt: TGTGCCAGCAGCTTTTCAGCAGCGGGAGATGTTTTTGGCGCAGATACGCAGTATTTT
v_gene: TRBV7-6; abundance: few; d_gene: -; j_gene: TRBJ2-1; CDR3aa: CASSSPRLGNEQFF; CDR3nt: TGTGCCAGCAGCTCGCCCCGACTAGGGAATGAGCAGTTCTTC
v_gene: TRBV7-9; abundance: many; d_gene: -; j_gene: TRBJ2-1; CDR3aa: CASSLGQNYNEQFF; CDR3nt: TGTGCCAGCAGCTTAGGGCAGAACTACAATGAGCAGTTCTTC
v_gene: TRBV5-1; abundance: -; d_gene: -; j_gene: TRBJ2-2; CDR3aa: CASSTGGMNTGELFF; CDR3nt: TGCGCCAGCAGCACGGGCGGGATGAACACCGGGGAGCTGTTTTTT
v_gene: TRBV7-9; abundance: -; d_gene: -; j_gene: TRBJ2-2; CDR3aa: CASDTGELFF; CDR3nt: TGTGCCAGCGACACCGGGGAGCTGTTTTTT
v_gene: TRBV5-8; abundance: -; d_gene: -; j_gene: TRBJ1-2; CDR3aa: CASSLIGYTF; CDR3nt: TGTGCCAGCAGCTTGATAGGCTACACCTTC
v_gene: TRBV7-9; abundance: few; d_gene: TRBD1; j_gene: TRBJ1-2; CDR3aa: CASSLSGGYGYTF; CDR3nt: TGTGCCAGCAGCTTATCAGGGGGCTATGGCTACACCTTC
v_gene: TRBV7-9; abundance: few; d_gene: -; j_gene: TRBJ2-1; CDR3aa: CASSLSAGPGFYNEQFF; CDR3nt: TGTGCCAGCAGCTTATCGGCTGGACCAGGCTTCTACAATGAGCAGTTCTTC
v_gene: TRBV7-3; abundance: few; d_gene: TRBD1; j_gene: TRBJ2-7; CDR3aa: CAPPTGDPYEQYF; CDR3nt: TGTGCCCCACCTACAGGGGATCCCTACGAGCAGTACTTC
v_gene: TRBV2; abundance: once; d_gene: -; j_gene: TRBJ1-2; CDR3aa: CASSDLGGVYGYTF; CDR3nt: TGTGCCAGCAGTGATTTGGGAGGTGTATACGGCTACACCTTC
v_gene: TRBV13; abundance: few; d_gene: TRBD1; j_gene: TRBJ2-5; CDR3aa: CASSSEDRGRETQYF; CDR3nt: TGTGCCAGCAGCTCCGAAGACAGGGGAAGGGAGACCCAGTACTTC
v_gene: TRBV5-1; abundance: few; d_gene: TRBD1; j_gene: TRBJ1-1; CDR3aa: CASSRWTGNTEAFF; CDR3nt: TGCGCCAGCAGCCGGTGGACAGGGAACACTGAAGCTTTCTTT
v_gene: TRBV5-5; abundance: many; d_gene: -; j_gene: TRBJ1-1; CDR3aa: CASSLLGDGGTEAFF; CDR3nt: TGTGCCAGCAGCCTCCTAGGGGACGGAGGAACTGAAGCTTTCTTT
v_gene: TRBV24-1; abundance: -; d_gene: -; j_gene: TRBJ2-3; CDR3aa: CATSELFGDTQYF; CDR3nt: TGTGCCACCAGTGAGCTCTTTGGAGATACGCAGTATTTT
v_gene: TRBV6-1; abundance: few; d_gene: -; j_gene: TRBJ1-2; CDR3aa: CASSEAETGAYYGYTF; CDR3nt: TGTGCCAGCAGTGAGGCGGAGACCGGCGCCTACTATGGCTACACCTTC
v_gene: TRBV7-3; abundance: -; d_gene: -; j_gene: TRBJ1-2; CDR3aa: CASSLVPSGYTF; CDR3nt: TGTGCCAGCAGCTTGGTGCCGTCTGGCTACACCTTC
v_gene: TRBV7-9; abundance: few; d_gene: -; j_gene: TRBJ2-5; CDR3aa: CASSLATVRFQETQYF; CDR3nt: TGTGCCAGCAGCTTAGCCACGGTTCGCTTCCAAGAGACCCAGTACTTC
v_gene: TRBV27; abundance: few; d_gene: -; j_gene: TRBJ1-2; CDR3aa: CASSPQGLNGYTF; CDR3nt: TGTGCCAGCAGTCCCCAGGGGTTGAATGGCTACACCTTC
v_gene: TRBV24-1; abundance: few; d_gene: TRBD2; j_gene: TRBJ2-1; CDR3aa: CATSDPGRAGGNEQFF; CDR3nt: TGTGCCACCAGTGACCCCGGCAGGGCCGGGGGGAATGAGCAGTTCTTC
v_gene: TRBV2; abundance: -; d_gene: -; j_gene: TRBJ1-2; CDR3aa: CASSEGGEGFRRGYTF; CDR3nt: TGTGCCAGCAGTGAAGGTGGAGAGGGTTTCAGACGCGGCTACACCTTC
v_gene: TRBV24-1; abundance: -; d_gene: -; j_gene: TRBJ1-1; CDR3aa: CATSDKQGNTEAFF; CDR3nt: TGTGCCACCAGTGATAAACAGGGGAACACTGAAGCTTTCTTT
v_gene: TRBV20-1; abundance: -; d_gene: -; j_gene: TRBJ2-3; CDR3aa: CSARGLKGFTDTQYF; CDR3nt: TGCAGTGCTCGCGGCTTAAAGGGGTTCACAGATACGCAGTATTTT
v_gene: TRBV6-2/TRBV6-3; abundance: few; d_gene: TRBD2; j_gene: TRBJ2-7; CDR3aa: CASSSGLAGLVLSYEQYF; CDR3nt: TGTGCCAGCAGTTCGGGACTAGCGGGATTGGTCCTATCCTACGAGCAGTACTTC
v_gene: TRBV5-1; abundance: -; d_gene: TRBD1; j_gene: TRBJ1-2; CDR3aa: CASSSGQGAFGYTF; CDR3nt: TGCGCCAGCAGCTCTGGACAGGGGGCTTTTGGCTACACCTTC
v_gene: TRBV7-8; abundance: -; d_gene: TRBD1; j_gene: TRBJ2-7; CDR3aa: CASSLEDRVGYEQYF; CDR3nt: TGTGCCAGCAGCTTAGAGGACAGGGTTGGCTACGAGCAGTACTTC